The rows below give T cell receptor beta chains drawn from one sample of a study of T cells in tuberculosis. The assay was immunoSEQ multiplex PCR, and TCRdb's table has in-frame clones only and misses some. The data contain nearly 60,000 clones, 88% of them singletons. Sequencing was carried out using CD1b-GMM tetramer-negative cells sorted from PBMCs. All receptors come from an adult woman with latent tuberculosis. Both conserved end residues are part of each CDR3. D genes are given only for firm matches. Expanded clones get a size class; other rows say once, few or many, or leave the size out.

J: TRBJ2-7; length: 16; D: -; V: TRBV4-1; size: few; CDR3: CASSQDWGGGPYEQYF; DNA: TGCGCCAGCAGCCAAGATTGGGGCGGGGGCCCCTACGAGCAGTACTTC
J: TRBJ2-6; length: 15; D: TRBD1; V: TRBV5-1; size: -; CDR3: CASSPTGAGANVLTF; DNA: TGCGCCAGCAGCCCGACAGGGGCCGGGGCCAACGTCCTGACTTTC
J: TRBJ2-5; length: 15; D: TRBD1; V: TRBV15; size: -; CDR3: CATSRTGGPWETQYF; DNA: TGTGCCACCAGCAGAACAGGGGGTCCGTGGGAGACCCAGTACTTC
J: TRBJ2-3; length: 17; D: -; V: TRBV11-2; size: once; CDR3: CASSLSAGPEGTDTQYF; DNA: TGTGCCAGCAGCTTAAGTGCGGGGCCGGAGGGCACAGATACGCAGTATTTT
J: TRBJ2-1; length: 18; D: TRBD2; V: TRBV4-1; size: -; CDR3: CASSQPSGGPSSYNEQFF; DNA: TGCGCCAGCAGCCAACCTAGCGGGGGCCCCAGCTCCTACAATGAGCAGTTCTTC
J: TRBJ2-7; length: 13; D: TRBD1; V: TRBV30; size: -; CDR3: CAWTRDRGREQYF; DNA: TGTGCCTGGACCCGGGACAGGGGTCGCGAGCAGTACTTC
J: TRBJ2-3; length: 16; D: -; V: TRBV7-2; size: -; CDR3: CASSLGALGATDTQYF; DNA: TGTGCCAGCAGCTTAGGGGCACTGGGGGCCACAGATACGCAGTATTTT
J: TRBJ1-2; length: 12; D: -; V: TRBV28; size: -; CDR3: CASSFRPSGYTF; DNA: TGTGCCAGCAGTTTTCGTCCCTCTGGCTACACCTTC
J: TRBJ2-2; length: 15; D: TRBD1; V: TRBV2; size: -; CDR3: CASRYGTGNTGELFF; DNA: TGTGCCAGCAGATACGGGACAGGTAACACCGGGGAGCTGTTTTTT
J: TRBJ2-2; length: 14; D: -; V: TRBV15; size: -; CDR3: CATSRLGTFGELFF; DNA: TGTGCCACCAGCAGGCTGGGGACATTCGGGGAGCTGTTTTTT
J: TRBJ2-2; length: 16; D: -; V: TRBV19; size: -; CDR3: CASSINPRPGTGELFF; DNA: TGTGCCAGTAGTATTAATCCGAGACCGGGCACCGGGGAGCTGTTTTTT
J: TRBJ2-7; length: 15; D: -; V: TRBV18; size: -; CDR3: CASSPYQGLQDEQYF; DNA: TGTGCCAGCTCACCTTACCAGGGACTTCAGGACGAGCAGTACTTC
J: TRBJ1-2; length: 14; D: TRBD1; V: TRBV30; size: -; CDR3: CAWRPLTGAYGYTF; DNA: TGTGCCTGGAGGCCGCTTACAGGGGCCTATGGCTACACCTTC
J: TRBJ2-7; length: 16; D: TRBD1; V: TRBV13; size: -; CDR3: CASSPNSGTGLYEQYF; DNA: TGTGCCAGCAGCCCAAACTCCGGGACAGGGTTATACGAGCAGTACTTC
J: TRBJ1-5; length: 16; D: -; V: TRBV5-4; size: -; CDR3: CASSSMGQGPNQPQHF; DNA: TGTGCCAGCAGTTCCATGGGGCAGGGCCCCAATCAGCCCCAGCATTTT
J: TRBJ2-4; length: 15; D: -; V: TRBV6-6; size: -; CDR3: CASKTLEGAKNIQYF; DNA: TGTGCCAGCAAGACATTGGAGGGAGCCAAAAACATTCAGTACTTC
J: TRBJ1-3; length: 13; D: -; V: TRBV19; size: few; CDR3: CATMGGRGNTIYF; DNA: TGTGCTACTATGGGAGGTCGAGGAAACACCATATATTTT
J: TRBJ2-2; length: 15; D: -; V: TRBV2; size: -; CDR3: CASGEGPGNTGELFF; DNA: TGTGCCAGCGGTGAAGGGCCAGGGAACACCGGGGAGCTGTTTTTT
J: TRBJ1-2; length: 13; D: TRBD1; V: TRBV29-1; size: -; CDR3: CSVEYTGGGGYTF; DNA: TGCAGCGTTGAATACACAGGGGGGGGTGGCTACACCTTC
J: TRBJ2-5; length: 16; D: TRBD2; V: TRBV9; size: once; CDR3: CASSPGLAGYQETQYF; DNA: TGTGCCAGCAGCCCCGGACTAGCGGGTTACCAAGAGACCCAGTACTTC
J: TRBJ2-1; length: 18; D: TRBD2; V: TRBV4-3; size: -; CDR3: CASSQDVSGGVHLNEQFF; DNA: TGCGCCAGCAGCCAAGACGTCAGCGGGGGAGTACATTTGAATGAGCAGTTCTTC
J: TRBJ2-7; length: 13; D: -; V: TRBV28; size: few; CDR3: CASSLPGSYEQYF; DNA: TGTGCCAGCAGTTTACCCGGGAGCTACGAGCAGTACTTC
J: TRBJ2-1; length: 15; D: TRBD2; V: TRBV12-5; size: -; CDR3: CASGLRTSGSYEQFF; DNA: TGTGCTAGTGGTTTGAGGACTAGCGGGAGCTATGAGCAGTTCTTC
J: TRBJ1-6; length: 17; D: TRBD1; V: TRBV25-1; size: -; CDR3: CASSGARTGWYNSPLHF; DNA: TGTGCCAGCAGTGGGGCTCGGACAGGGTGGTATAATTCCCCCCTCCACTTT
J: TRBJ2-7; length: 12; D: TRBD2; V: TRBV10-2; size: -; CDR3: CASSEYSREGSF; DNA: TGCGCCAGCAGTGAATACAGTCGGGAGGGGTCCTTC
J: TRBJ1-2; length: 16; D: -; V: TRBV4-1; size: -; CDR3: CASSQDPQGAFGGYTF; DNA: TGCGCCAGCAGCCAAGACCCACAGGGAGCATTCGGGGGCTACACCTTC
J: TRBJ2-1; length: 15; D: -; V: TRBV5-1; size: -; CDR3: CASSLDPSGASEQFF; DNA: TGCGCCAGCAGCTTGGACCCCTCAGGGGCATCTGAGCAGTTCTTC
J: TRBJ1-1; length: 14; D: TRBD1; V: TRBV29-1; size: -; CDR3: CSVIRQGAGAEAFF; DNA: TGCAGCGTTATCCGTCAGGGGGCGGGCGCTGAAGCTTTCTTT
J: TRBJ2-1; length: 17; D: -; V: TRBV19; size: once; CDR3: CASSPGPSPSDYNEQFF; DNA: TGTGCCAGTAGCCCAGGCCCAAGCCCTAGCGACTACAATGAGCAGTTCTTC
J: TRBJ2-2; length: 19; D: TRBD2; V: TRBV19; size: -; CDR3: CASSIGLAGGSFWTGELFF; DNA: TGTGCCAGTAGTATAGGACTAGCGGGGGGGTCATTTTGGACCGGGGAGCTGTTTTTT
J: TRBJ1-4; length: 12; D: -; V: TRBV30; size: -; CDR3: CAWRQGDEKLFF; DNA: TGTGCCTGGAGACAGGGAGACGAAAAACTGTTTTTT
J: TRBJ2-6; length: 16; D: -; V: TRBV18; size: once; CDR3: CASSPISGTGANVLTF; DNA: TGTGCCAGCTCACCCATATCAGGGACTGGGGCCAACGTCCTGACTTTC
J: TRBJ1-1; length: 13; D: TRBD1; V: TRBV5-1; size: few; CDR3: CASSWGQITEAFF; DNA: TGCGCCAGCAGCTGGGGACAGATCACTGAAGCTTTCTTT
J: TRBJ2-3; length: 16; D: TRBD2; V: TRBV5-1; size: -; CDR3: CASSSLASGKTDTQYF; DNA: TGCGCCAGCAGCAGTCTGGCTAGCGGGAAAACAGATACGCAGTATTTT
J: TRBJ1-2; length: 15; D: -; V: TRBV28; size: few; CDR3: CASAGGGWSNYGYTF; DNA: TGTGCCAGCGCTGGGGGGGGGTGGTCTAACTATGGCTACACCTTC
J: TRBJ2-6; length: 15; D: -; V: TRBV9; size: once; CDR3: CASSEPVSGANVLTF; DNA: TGTGCCAGCAGCGAGCCCGTCTCTGGGGCCAACGTCCTGACTTTC
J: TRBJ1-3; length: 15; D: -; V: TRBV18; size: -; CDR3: CASSPGLTGGNTIYF; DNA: TGTGCCAGCTCACCAGGGTTAACAGGCGGAAACACCATATATTTT
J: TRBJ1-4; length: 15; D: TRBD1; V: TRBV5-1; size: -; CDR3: CASSSWGTDDEKLFF; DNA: TGCGCCAGCAGCTCCTGGGGGACAGACGATGAAAAACTGTTTTTT
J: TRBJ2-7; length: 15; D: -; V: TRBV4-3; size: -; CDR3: CASSFSPGQSYEQYF; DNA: TGCGCCAGCAGCTTCTCCCCAGGACAGTCCTACGAGCAGTACTTC
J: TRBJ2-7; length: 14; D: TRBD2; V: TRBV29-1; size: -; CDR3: CSSRLAGGNHEQYF; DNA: TGCAGCTCGCGCCTAGCGGGGGGCAACCACGAGCAGTACTTC
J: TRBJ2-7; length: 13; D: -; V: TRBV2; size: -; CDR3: CASSEASSYEQYF; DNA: TGTGCCAGCAGTGAAGCGAGCTCCTACGAGCAGTACTTC